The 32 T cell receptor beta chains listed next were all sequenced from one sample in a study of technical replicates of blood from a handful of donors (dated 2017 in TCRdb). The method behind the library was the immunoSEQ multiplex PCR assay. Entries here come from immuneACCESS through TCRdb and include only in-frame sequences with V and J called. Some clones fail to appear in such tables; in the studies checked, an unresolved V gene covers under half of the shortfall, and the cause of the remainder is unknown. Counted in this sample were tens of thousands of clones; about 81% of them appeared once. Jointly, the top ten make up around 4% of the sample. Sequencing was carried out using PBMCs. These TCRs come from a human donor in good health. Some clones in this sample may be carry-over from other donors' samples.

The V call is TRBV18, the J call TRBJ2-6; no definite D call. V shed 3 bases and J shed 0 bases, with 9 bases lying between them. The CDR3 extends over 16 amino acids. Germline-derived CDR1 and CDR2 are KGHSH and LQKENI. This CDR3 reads CASSPPTVSGANVLTF. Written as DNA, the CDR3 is TGTGCCAGCTCACCGCCCACAGTCTCTGGGGCCAACGTCCTGACTTTC.

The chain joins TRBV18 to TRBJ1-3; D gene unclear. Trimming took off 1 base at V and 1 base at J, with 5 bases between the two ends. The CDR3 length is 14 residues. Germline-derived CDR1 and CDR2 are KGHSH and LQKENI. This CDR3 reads CASSPRLSGNTIYF. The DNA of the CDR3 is TGTGCCAGCTCACCACGTCTTTCTGGAAACACCATATATTTT. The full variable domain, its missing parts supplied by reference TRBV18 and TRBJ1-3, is NAGVMQNPRHLVRRRGQEARLRCSPMKGHSHVYWYRQLPEEGLKFMVYLQKENIIDESGMPKERFSAEFPKEGPSILRIQQVVRGDSAAYFCASSPRLSGNTIYFGEGSWLTVV.

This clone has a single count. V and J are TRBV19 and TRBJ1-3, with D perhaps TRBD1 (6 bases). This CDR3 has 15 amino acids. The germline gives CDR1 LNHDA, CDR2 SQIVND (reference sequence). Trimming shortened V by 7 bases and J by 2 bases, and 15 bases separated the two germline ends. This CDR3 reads CASKGGGRAGNTIYF. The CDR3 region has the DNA TGTGCCAGTAAGGGAGGGGGAAGAGCTGGAAACACCATATATTTT.

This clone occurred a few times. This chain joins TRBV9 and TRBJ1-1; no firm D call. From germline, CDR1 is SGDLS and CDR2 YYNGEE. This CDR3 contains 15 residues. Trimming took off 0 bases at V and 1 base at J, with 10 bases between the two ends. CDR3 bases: TGTGCCAGCAGCGTAGTTGGGCAGAGGAACACTGAAGCTTTCTTT. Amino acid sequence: CASSVVGQRNTEAFF.

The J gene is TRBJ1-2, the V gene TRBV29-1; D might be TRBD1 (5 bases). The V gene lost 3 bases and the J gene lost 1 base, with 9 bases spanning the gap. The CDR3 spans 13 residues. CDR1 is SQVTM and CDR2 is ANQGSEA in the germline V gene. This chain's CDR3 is CSVDGGDNYGYTF. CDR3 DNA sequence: TGCAGCGTTGATGGGGGGGATAACTATGGCTACACCTTC.

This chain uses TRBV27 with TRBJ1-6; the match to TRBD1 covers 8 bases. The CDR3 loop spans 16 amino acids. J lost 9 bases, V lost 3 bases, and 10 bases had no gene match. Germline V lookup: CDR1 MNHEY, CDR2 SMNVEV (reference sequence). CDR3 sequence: CASSFGTGGFGSPLHF. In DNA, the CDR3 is TGTGCCAGCAGTTTCGGGACAGGCGGATTCGGTTCACCCCTCCACTTT.

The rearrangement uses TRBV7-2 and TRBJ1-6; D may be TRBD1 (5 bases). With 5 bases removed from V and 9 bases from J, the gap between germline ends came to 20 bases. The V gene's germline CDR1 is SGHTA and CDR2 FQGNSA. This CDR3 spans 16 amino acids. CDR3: CASSIPRGFGISPLHF. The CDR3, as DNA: TGTGCCAGCAGCATCCCCCGGGGGTTCGGTATTTCACCCCTCCACTTT.

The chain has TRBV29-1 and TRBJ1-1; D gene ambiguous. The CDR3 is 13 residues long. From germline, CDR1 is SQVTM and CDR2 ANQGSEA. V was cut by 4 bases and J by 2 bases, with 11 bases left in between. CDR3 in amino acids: CSVGEPLNTEAFF. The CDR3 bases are TGCAGCGTTGGGGAGCCTCTCAACACTGAAGCTTTCTTT.

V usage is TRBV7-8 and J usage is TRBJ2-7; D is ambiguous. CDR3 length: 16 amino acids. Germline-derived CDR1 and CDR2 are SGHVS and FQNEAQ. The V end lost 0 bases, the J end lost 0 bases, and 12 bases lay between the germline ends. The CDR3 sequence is CASSLARNFGSYEQYF. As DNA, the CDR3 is TGTGCCAGCAGCTTAGCGCGGAACTTCGGCTCCTACGAGCAGTACTTC.

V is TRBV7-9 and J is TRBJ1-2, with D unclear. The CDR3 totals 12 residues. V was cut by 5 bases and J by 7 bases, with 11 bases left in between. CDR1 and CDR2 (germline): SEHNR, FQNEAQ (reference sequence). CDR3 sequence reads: CASSPQASGYTF. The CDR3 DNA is TGTGCCAGCAGCCCTCAGGCATCTGGCTACACCTTC.

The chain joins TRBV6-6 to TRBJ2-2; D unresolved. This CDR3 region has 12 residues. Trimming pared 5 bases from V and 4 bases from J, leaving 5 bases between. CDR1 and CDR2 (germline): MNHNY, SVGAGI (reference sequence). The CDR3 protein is CASSLSTGELFF. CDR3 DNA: TGTGCCAGCAGTCTCAGCACCGGGGAGCTGTTTTTT.

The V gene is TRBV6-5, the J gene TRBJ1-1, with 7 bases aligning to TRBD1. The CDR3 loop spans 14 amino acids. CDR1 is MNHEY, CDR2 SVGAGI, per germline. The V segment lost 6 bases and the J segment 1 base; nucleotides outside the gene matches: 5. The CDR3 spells CASSADRANTEAFF. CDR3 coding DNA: TGTGCCAGCAGCGCAGACAGGGCGAACACTGAAGCTTTCTTT.

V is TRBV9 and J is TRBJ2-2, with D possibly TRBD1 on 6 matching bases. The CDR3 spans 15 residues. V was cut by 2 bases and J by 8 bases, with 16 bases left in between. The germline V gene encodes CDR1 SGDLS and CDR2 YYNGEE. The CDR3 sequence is CASSVTTGLPGELFF. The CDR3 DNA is TGTGCCAGCAGCGTGACAACAGGGCTTCCTGGGGAGCTGTTTTTT.

This chain's CDR3 is CASSLARTNTEAFF. The CDR3 region has the DNA TGTGCCAGCAGCTTAGCCAGAACGAACACTGAAGCTTTCTTT. The chain carries TRBV7-8 and TRBJ1-1; D not resolved. The germline V gene encodes CDR1 SGHVS and CDR2 FQNEAQ. V was clipped by 0 bases and J by 1 base, with 6 bases between them. The CDR3 is made up of 14 amino acids.

CDR3 sequence: CASSQEGRTGGAYEQYF. The CDR3 coding sequence is TGCGCCAGCAGCCAAGAAGGTAGGACAGGGGGCGCCTACGAGCAGTACTTC. The gene calls are TRBV4-3 and TRBJ2-7; 11 bases align to TRBD1. Germline V gene lookup returns CDR1 LGHNA and CDR2 YSLEER. Unmatched junction bases numbered 6, after V lost 0 bases and J lost 2 bases. There are 17 residues in the CDR3.

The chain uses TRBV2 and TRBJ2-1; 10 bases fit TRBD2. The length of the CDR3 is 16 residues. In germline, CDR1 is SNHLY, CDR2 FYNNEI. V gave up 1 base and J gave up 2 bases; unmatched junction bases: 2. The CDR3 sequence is CASSEDLAGAYNEQFF. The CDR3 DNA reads TGTGCCAGCAGTGAAGACCTAGCGGGAGCCTACAATGAGCAGTTCTTC.

The CDR3 nucleotides are TGTGCCTGGAGGTCTAGCCACGATCAGCCCCAGCATTTT. As protein: CAWRSSHDQPQHF. V and J are TRBV30 and TRBJ1-5; D is unclear. The germline V and J ends were trimmed by 3 bases and 5 bases, with 11 bases remaining between them. The CDR3 length is 13 residues. CDR1 and CDR2 from the germline V gene are GTSNPN and SVGIG (reference sequence).

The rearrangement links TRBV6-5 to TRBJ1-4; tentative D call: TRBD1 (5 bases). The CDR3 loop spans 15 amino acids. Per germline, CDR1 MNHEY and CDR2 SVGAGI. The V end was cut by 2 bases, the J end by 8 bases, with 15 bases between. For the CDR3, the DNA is TGTGCCAGCAGTTACCGGCACGGGGGAACAGAAAAACTGTTTTTT. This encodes CASSYRHGGTEKLFF.

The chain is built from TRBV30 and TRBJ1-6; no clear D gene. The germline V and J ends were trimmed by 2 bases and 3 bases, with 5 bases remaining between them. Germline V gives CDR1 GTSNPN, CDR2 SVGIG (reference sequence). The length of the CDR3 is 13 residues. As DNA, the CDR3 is TGTGCCTGGAGTCTCCTCTATAATTCACCCCTCCACTTT. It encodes CAWSLLYNSPLHF.

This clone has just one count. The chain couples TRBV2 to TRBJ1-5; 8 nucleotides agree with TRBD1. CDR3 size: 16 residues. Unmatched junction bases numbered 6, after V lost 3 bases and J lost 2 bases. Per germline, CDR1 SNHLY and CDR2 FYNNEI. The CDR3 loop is CASSDSTGGGNQPQHF. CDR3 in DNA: TGTGCCAGCAGTGATTCCACAGGGGGTGGCAATCAGCCCCAGCATTTT.

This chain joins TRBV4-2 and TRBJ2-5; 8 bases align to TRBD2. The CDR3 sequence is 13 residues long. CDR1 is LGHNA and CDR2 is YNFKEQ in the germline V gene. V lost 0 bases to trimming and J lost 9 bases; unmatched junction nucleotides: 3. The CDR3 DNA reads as TGTGCCAGCAGCCAAGAGGGACTAGATCCCCAGTACTTC. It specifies CASSQEGLDPQYF.

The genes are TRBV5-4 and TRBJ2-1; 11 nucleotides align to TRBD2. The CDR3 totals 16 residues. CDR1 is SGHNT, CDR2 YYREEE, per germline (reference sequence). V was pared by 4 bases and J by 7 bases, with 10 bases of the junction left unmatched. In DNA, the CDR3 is TGTGCCAGCAGCCGGTTAGCGGGAGGGCCTAGTAATGAGCAGTTCTTC. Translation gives CASSRLAGGPSNEQFF.

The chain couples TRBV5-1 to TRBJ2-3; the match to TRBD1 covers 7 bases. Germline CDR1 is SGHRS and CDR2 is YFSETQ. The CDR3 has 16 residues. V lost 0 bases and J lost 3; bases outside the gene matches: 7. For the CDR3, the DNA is TGCGCCAGCAGCTTGGGCCGGGGACAGCGGACAGATACGCAGTATTTT. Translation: CASSLGRGQRTDTQYF. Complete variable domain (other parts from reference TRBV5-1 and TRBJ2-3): KAGVTQTPRYLIKTRGQQVTLSCSPISGHRSVSWYQQTPGQGLQFLFEYFSETQRNKGNFPGRFSGRQFSNSRSEMNVSTLELGDSALYLCASSLGRGQRTDTQYFGPGTRLTVL.

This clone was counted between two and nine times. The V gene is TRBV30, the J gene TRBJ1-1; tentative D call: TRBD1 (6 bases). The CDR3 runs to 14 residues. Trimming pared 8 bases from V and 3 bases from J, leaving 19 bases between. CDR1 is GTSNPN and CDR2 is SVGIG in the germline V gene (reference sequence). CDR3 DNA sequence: TGTGCCGGACAGAACTTCGCTGTGTACACTGAAGCTTTCTTT. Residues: CAGQNFAVYTEAFF.

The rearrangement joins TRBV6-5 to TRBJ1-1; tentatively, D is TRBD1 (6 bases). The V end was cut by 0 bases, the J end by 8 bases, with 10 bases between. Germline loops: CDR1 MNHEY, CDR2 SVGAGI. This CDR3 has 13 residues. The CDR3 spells CASSYSRGGEAFF. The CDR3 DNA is TGTGCCAGCAGTTACTCGAGGGGGGGAGAAGCTTTCTTT.

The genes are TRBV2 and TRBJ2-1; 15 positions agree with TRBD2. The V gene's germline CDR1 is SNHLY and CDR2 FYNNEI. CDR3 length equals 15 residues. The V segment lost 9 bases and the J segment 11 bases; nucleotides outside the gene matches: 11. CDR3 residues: CASGFTGTSGGKQFF. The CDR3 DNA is TGTGCCAGTGGTTTTACCGGGACTAGCGGGGGGAAGCAGTTCTTC.

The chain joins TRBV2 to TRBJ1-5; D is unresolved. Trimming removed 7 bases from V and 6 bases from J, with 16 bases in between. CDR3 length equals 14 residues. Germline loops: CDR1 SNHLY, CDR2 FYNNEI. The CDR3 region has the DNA TGTGCCAGCACCCCTGAAAACGGGTTTCAGCCCCAGCATTTT. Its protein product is CASTPENGFQPQHF. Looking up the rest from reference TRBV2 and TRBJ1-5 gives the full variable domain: EPEVTQTPSHQVTQMGQEVILRCVPISNHLYFYWYRQILGQKVEFLVSFYNNEISEKSEIFDDQFSVERPDGSNFTLKIRSTKLEDSAMYFCASTPENGFQPQHFGDGTRLSIL.

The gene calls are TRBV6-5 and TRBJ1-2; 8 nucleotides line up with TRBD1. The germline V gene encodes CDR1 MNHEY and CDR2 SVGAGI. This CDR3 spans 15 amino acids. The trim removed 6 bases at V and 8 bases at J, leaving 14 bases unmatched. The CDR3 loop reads CASSPRQGWQSGYTF. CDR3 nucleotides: TGTGCCAGCAGCCCAAGACAGGGGTGGCAATCCGGCTACACCTTC.

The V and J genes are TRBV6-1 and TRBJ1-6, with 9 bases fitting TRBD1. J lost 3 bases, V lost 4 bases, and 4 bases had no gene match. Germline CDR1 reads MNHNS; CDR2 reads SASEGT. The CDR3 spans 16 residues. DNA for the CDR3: TGTGCCAGCAGTGGCCGGGACAGGGTCTATAATTCACCCCTCCACTTT. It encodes CASSGRDRVYNSPLHF.

CDR3 sequence reads: CASSMASTDTQYF. The CDR3 bases are TGTGCCAGTAGTATGGCCAGCACAGATACGCAGTATTTT. V is TRBV19 and J is TRBJ2-3; no clear D gene. The CDR3 has 13 residues. Trimming took off 3 bases at V and 0 bases at J, with 4 bases between the two ends. Germline V CDR1 and CDR2: LNHDA, SQIVND (reference sequence).

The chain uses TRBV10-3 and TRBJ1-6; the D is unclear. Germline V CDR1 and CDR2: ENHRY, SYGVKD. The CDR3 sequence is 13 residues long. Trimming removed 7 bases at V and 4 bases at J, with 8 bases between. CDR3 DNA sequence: TGTGCCATCACCCTCCGGTATAATTCACCCCTCCACTTT. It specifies CAITLRYNSPLHF.

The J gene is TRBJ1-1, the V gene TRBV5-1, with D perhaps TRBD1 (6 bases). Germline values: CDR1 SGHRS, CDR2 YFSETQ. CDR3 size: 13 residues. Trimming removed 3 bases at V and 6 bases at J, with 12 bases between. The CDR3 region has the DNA TGCGCCAGCAGCTACATCAGGGGCGCTGAAGCTTTCTTT. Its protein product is CASSYIRGAEAFF.